A selection of T cell receptor beta chains follows, all from one sample in a study of spatial heterogeneity in lung cancer. Using its own MiXCR run on the 5' RACE reads, TCRdb lists one record per CDR3 protein. The sample shows 1,500 to 2,000 distinct CDR3 sequences, roughly 24% of them seen only once. Material: normal lung tissue next to the tumor, obtained at surgery. These receptor sequences come from a male donor with early-stage non-small cell lung cancer. CDR3s include the opening cysteine and the closing phenylalanine or tryptophan. Size tells how often a clone was seen (once, few, many) or the class of an expanded clone, and some rows leave it out.

J gene | V gene | clone size | CDR3 protein
TRBJ2-7 | TRBV7-2 | - | CASSPWDSRLSYEQYF
TRBJ2-7 | TRBV3-2 | - | CASSFLADRKQYF
TRBJ2-2 | TRBV6-2/TRBV6-3 | - | CASRQGSTGELFF
TRBJ2-7 | TRBV28 | - | CASTLSGHEQYF
TRBJ2-1 | TRBV7-9 | - | CASSLVRFSGIRNEQFF
TRBJ2-3 | TRBV3-1 | few | CASSQGKDTQYF
TRBJ1-4 | TRBV28 | large | CASSAHNEKLFF
TRBJ2-5 | TRBV7-9 | - | CASSLVQAETQYF
TRBJ2-5 | TRBV7-2 | medium-sized | CASSLSLAGLTQYF
TRBJ1-5 | TRBV4-3 | many | CASSQETNQPQHF
TRBJ2-5 | TRBV29-1 | - | CSVDRQGTRETQYF
TRBJ2-5 | TRBV20-1 | few | CSAPGRVGETQYF
TRBJ2-1 | TRBV5-1 | - | CASSPEGVIIEQFF
TRBJ2-3 | TRBV11-2 | - | CASSLIRGRGPDTQYF
TRBJ1-2 | TRBV5-6 | few | CASSPTGNYGYTF
TRBJ2-2 | TRBV20-1 | many | CSAQTSRVTGELFF
TRBJ2-7 | TRBV29-1 | few | CSVDWGRDEQYF
TRBJ2-3 | TRBV27 | - | CASRSRAITDTQYF
TRBJ2-3 | TRBV2 | few | CASSPWALLTDTQYF
TRBJ2-2 | TRBV7-2 | large | CASSLGRNTGELFF
TRBJ2-1 | TRBV4-3 | few | CASSHPGLASEQFF
TRBJ2-7 | TRBV30 | - | CAWSVTDPQYF
TRBJ2-3 | TRBV28 | - | CASSRRGATLGLTDTQYF
TRBJ2-7 | TRBV12-3/TRBV12-4 | large | CASSLVQGEQYF
TRBJ2-3 | TRBV27 | - | CASRPLGTDTQYF
TRBJ2-5 | TRBV7-2 | once | CASSWTSGSRETQYF
TRBJ2-7 | TRBV12-3/TRBV12-4 | many | CASSWTAAEQYF
TRBJ2-3 | TRBV28 | few | CASSRQGGTDTQYF
TRBJ2-7 | TRBV7-8 | few | CASSLAGSYEQYF
TRBJ1-1 | TRBV6-1 | - | CASTGGRKAEAFF